This is a list of T cell receptor beta chains from one sample in a study of a mutant IDH1 vaccine in newly diagnosed glioma. These receptors lack a known antigen. Measured with immunoSEQ multiplex PCR; TCRdb has only the in-frame clones, and not every one. The sample contains fewer than 65,000 clones, approximately 80% of which appear only once. The sample in question was PBMCs, obtained from a glioma patient whose treatment included an IDH1 peptide vaccine. Source of these receptors: a man between 50 and 59 years old with glioma. The CDR3 runs from the conserved cysteine through the conserved F or W. Each record gives: clone size, J gene, V gene, D gene, CDR3 protein, CDR3 DNA. D genes are given only for firm matches. Clone size, where shown, is once, few, many, or a class for clones that have expanded.

NA	TRBJ2-5	TRBV7-9	NA	CASSLVGLSGEETQYF	TGTGCCAGCAGCTTAGTGGGGCTCTCTGGGGAAGAGACCCAGTACTTC
NA	TRBJ1-2	TRBV19	TRBD1	CASHSGTGGASGYTF	TGTGCCAGTCACAGCGGGACAGGGGGCGCTAGTGGCTACACCTTC
few	TRBJ1-1	TRBV29-1	NA	CSGGPVNTEAFF	TGCAGCGGGGGTCCGGTGAACACTGAAGCTTTCTTT
NA	TRBJ2-7	TRBV7-2	TRBD2	CASSLASGGTKYYEQYF	TGTGCCAGCAGCTTAGCTAGCGGGGGGACTAAATACTACGAGCAGTACTTC
NA	TRBJ2-5	TRBV5-4	NA	CASSLSARETQYF	TGTGCCAGCAGCTTGTCCGCGCGCGAGACCCAGTACTTC
NA	TRBJ2-5	TRBV5-4	TRBD1	CASSLLTGVGETQYF	TGTGCCAGCAGCTTATTGACAGGGGTAGGAGAGACCCAGTACTTC
NA	TRBJ1-2	TRBV7-9	NA	CASSLAGARGYTF	TGTGCCAGCAGCTTAGCAGGGGCGCGTGGCTACACCTTC
NA	TRBJ2-2	TRBV15	NA	CATSPQANTGELFF	TGTGCCACCAGCCCCCAGGCAAACACCGGGGAGCTGTTTTTT
NA	TRBJ2-1	TRBV6-4	NA	CASSLMGGQQFF	TGTGCCAGCAGCCTAATGGGGGGACAGCAGTTCTTC
once	TRBJ2-7	TRBV19	TRBD2	CASSIATSGSHSYEQYF	TGTGCCAGTAGTATAGCTACTAGCGGGAGTCACTCCTACGAGCAGTACTTC
once	TRBJ2-3	TRBV10-3	TRBD2	CAISESRQRGGSDTQYF	TGTGCCATCAGTGAGTCGAGACAGCGGGGGGGCTCAGATACGCAGTATTTT
once	TRBJ2-5	TRBV6-1	NA	CASSAAVQETQYF	TGTGCCAGCAGTGCTGCAGTCCAAGAGACCCAGTACTTC
NA	TRBJ1-1	TRBV7-8	NA	CASSRQGTGPTTEAFF	TGTGCCAGCAGCCGTCAGGGTACAGGGCCGACCACTGAAGCTTTCTTT
NA	TRBJ2-7	TRBV28	NA	CASSFGPGPREKGDYGEQYF	TGTGCCAGCAGTTTCGGCCCCGGACCTCGTGAGAAGGGGGATTACGGCGAGCAGTACTTC
NA	TRBJ1-3	TRBV30	NA	CASGVGGNTIYF	TGTGCCTCGGGCGTAGGGGGAAACACCATATATTTT
NA	TRBJ2-1	TRBV15	TRBD1	CATSRLDRGNEQFF	TGTGCCACCAGCAGGTTGGACAGGGGAAATGAGCAGTTCTTC
NA	TRBJ2-7	TRBV5-6	TRBD1	CASSPRQGWGSEQYF	TGTGCCAGCAGCCCCCGACAGGGGTGGGGTTCCGAGCAGTACTTC
NA	TRBJ1-3	TRBV4-3	TRBD1	CASSQDTGQGDTIYF	TGCGCCAGCAGCCAAGATACCGGACAGGGAGACACCATATATTTT
NA	TRBJ1-5	TRBV9	NA	CASSADLNQPQHF	TGTGCCAGCAGCGCGGACCTTAATCAGCCCCAGCATTTT
NA	TRBJ1-2	TRBV5-5	NA	CASSGYPYGYTF	TGTGCCAGCAGTGGATACCCCTATGGCTACACCTTC
NA	TRBJ1-5	TRBV7-9	TRBD1	CASSWGQGGNQPQHF	TGTGCCAGCAGCTGGGGACAGGGCGGCAATCAGCCCCAGCATTTT
NA	TRBJ1-1	TRBV2	NA	CASKGNTEAFF	TGTGCCAGCAAAGGGAACACTGAAGCTTTCTTT
NA	TRBJ2-2	TRBV7-8	NA	CASSLMWGYTGELFF	TGTGCCAGCAGCTTAATGTGGGGCTACACCGGGGAGCTGTTTTTT
NA	TRBJ1-1	TRBV30	TRBD1	CAWTSLGTGEAFF	TGTGCCTGGACCAGCCTAGGGACAGGGGAAGCTTTCTTT
few	TRBJ2-5	TRBV4-2	TRBD2	CASSLEDRGGAEYF	TGTGCCAGCAGCCTTGAGGATCGCGGGGGGGCCGAATACTTC
NA	TRBJ2-7	TRBV5-1	NA	CASSSGPDKLWQYF	TGCGCCAGCAGCTCGGGACCGGATAAGTTATGGCAGTACTTC
NA	TRBJ1-1	TRBV6-1	NA	CASSEAGWGTEAFF	TGTGCCAGCAGTGAAGCGGGATGGGGAACTGAAGCTTTCTTT
once	TRBJ2-7	TRBV19	NA	CASSIGGSRYEQYF	TGTGCCAGTAGTATAGGGGGCTCAAGGTACGAGCAGTACTTC
NA	TRBJ2-1	TRBV6-1	NA	CASSEKGEQFF	TGTGCCAGCAGTGAGAAGGGCGAGCAGTTCTTC
once	TRBJ1-4	TRBV29-1	NA	CSVITGERREKLFF	TGCAGCGTGATTACCGGGGAGAGGAGAGAAAAACTGTTTTTT
NA	TRBJ2-3	TRBV18	TRBD1	CASSPTGTGISDTQYF	TGTGCCAGCTCACCAACCGGGACAGGGATTTCAGATACGCAGTATTTT
NA	TRBJ1-4	TRBV4-1	NA	CASSQDWEGEKLFF	TGCGCCAGCAGCCAAGATTGGGAGGGTGAAAAACTGTTTTTT
NA	TRBJ2-7	TRBV4-1	TRBD1	CASSQEPGQGAYEQYF	TGCGCCAGCAGCCAAGAACCGGGACAGGGGGCTTACGAGCAGTACTTC
NA	TRBJ2-7	TRBV5-1	TRBD2	CASSVRTSGSYEQYF	TGCGCCAGCAGCGTTAGGACTAGCGGTAGCTACGAGCAGTACTTC
NA	TRBJ1-5	TRBV28	NA	CASSLQGAGQPQHF	TGTGCCAGCAGTTTACAAGGGGCGGGTCAGCCCCAGCATTTT
NA	TRBJ2-5	TRBV5-1	NA	CASSWGGGAQETQYF	TGCGCCAGCAGCTGGGGGGGCGGGGCCCAAGAGACCCAGTACTTC
NA	TRBJ2-2	TRBV4-1	TRBD1	CASRRTGATNTGELFF	TGCGCCAGCAGACGGACAGGGGCTACGAACACCGGGGAGCTGTTTTTT
NA	TRBJ2-7	TRBV15	NA	CATSGRDYEQYF	TGTGCCACCAGCGGACGGGACTACGAGCAGTACTTC
NA	TRBJ1-1	TRBV27	NA	CASSLVSFTEAFF	TGTGCCAGCAGTTTGGTTTCTTTCACTGAAGCTTTCTTT
NA	TRBJ2-1	TRBV5-4	TRBD2	CASSSMTSGSLNEQFF	TGTGCCAGCAGCTCGATGACTAGCGGGAGTTTGAATGAGCAGTTCTTC
once	TRBJ2-1	TRBV4-1	TRBD2	CASSHSRAGGPGEQFF	TGCGCCAGCAGCCACTCTCGAGCGGGGGGGCCGGGTGAGCAGTTCTTC
NA	TRBJ2-1	TRBV15	NA	CATSTKSGTQEQFF	TGTGCCACCAGCACAAAATCCGGGACTCAGGAGCAGTTCTTC